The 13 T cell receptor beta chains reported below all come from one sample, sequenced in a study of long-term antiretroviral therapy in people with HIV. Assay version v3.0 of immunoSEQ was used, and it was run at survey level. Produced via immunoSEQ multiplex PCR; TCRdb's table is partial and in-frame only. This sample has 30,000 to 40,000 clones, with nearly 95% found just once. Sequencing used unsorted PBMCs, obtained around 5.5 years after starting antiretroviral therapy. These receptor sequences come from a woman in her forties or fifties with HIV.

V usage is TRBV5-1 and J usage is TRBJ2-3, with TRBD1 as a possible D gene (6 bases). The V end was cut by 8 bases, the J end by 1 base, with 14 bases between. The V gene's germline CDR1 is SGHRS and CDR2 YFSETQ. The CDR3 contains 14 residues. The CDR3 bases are TGCGCCAGTAAGCTTGAGGGGGGCACAGATACGCAGTATTTT. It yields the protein CASKLEGGTDTQYF.

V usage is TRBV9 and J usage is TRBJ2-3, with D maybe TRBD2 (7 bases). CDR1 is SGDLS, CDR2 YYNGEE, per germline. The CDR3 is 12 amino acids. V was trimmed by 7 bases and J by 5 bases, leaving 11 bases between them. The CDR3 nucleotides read TGTGCCAGCGGGGGGGCAGTAGATACGCAGTATTTT. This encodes CASGGAVDTQYF.

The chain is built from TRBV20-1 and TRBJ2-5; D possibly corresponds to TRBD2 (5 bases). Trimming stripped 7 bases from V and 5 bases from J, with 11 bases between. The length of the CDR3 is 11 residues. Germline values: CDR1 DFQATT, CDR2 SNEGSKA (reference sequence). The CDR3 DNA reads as TGCAGTGGCCGGGGAAGCGAGACCCAGTACTTC. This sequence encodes CSGRGSETQYF.

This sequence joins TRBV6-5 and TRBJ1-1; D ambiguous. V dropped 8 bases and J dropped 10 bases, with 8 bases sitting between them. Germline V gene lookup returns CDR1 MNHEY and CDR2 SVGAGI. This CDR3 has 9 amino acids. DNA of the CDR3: TGTGCCAGCCGTCGGGTAGCTTTCTTT. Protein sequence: CASRRVAFF.

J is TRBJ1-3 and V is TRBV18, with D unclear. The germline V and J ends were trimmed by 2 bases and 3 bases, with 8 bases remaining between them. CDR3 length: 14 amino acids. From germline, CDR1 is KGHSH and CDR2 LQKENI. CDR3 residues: CASSPSGLGNTIYF. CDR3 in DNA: TGTGCCAGCTCACCATCCGGGCTTGGAAACACCATATATTTT. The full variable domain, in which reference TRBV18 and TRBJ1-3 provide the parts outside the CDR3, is NAGVMQNPRHLVRRRGQEARLRCSPMKGHSHVYWYRQLPEEGLKFMVYLQKENIIDESGMPKERFSAEFPKEGPSILRIQQVVRGDSAAYFCASSPSGLGNTIYFGEGSWLTVV.

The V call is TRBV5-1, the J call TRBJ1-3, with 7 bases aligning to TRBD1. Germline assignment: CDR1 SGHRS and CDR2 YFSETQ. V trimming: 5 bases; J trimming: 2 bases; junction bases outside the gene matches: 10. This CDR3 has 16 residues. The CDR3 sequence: CASSLGVQGPGNTIYF. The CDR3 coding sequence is TGCGCCAGCAGTCTCGGGGTACAGGGGCCTGGAAACACCATATATTTT.

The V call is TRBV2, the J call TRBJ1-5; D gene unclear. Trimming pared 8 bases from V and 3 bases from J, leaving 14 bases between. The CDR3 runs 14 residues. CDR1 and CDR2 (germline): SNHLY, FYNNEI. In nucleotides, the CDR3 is TGTGCCAGCGAGGAGGAAGGTAACAATCAGCCCCAGCATTTT. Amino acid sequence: CASEEEGNNQPQHF.

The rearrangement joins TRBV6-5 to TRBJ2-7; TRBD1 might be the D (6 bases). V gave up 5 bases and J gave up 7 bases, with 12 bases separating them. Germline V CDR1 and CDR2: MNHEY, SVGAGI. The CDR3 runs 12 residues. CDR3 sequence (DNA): TGTGCCAGCAGTGAACAGGGCCCGGAGCAGTACTTC. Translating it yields CASSEQGPEQYF.

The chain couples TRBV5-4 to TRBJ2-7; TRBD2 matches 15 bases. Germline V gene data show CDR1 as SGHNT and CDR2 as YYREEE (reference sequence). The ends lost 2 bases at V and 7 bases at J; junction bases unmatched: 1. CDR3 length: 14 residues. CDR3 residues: CASSFGTSGGEQYF. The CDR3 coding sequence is TGTGCCAGCAGCTTTGGGACTAGCGGGGGGGAGCAGTACTTC.

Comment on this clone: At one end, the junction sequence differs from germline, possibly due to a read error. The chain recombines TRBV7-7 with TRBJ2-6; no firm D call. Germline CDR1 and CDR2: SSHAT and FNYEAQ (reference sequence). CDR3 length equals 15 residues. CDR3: CASSPISAGANVLTF. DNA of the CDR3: TGTGCTAGCAGCCCCATTTCTGCCGGGGCCAACGTCCTGACTTTC. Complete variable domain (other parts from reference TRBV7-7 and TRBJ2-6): GAGVSQSPRYKVTKRGQDVTLRCDPISSHATLYWYQQALGQGPEFLTYFNYEAQPDKSGLPSDRFSAERPEGSISTLTIQRTEQRDSAMYRCASSPISAGANVLTFGAGSRLTVL.

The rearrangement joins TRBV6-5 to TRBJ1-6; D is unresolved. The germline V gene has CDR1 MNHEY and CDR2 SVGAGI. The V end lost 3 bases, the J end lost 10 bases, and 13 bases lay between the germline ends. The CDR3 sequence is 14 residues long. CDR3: CASSYSLVFSPLHF. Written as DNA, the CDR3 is TGTGCCAGCAGTTATAGCCTAGTGTTCTCACCCCTCCACTTT.

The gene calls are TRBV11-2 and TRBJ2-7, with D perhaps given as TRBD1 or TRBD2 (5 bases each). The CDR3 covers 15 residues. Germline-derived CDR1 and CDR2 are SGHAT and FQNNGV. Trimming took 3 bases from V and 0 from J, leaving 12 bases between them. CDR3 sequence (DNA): TGTGCCAGCAGCTTCGGGGCCGGATTCTCCTACGAGCAGTACTTC. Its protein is CASSFGAGFSYEQYF.

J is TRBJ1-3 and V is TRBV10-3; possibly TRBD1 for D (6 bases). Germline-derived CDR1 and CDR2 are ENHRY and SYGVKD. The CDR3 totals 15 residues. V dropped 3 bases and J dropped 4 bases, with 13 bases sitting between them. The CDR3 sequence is CAISDQQGAGNTIYF. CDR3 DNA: TGTGCCATCAGTGATCAACAGGGTGCGGGAAACACCATATATTTT.